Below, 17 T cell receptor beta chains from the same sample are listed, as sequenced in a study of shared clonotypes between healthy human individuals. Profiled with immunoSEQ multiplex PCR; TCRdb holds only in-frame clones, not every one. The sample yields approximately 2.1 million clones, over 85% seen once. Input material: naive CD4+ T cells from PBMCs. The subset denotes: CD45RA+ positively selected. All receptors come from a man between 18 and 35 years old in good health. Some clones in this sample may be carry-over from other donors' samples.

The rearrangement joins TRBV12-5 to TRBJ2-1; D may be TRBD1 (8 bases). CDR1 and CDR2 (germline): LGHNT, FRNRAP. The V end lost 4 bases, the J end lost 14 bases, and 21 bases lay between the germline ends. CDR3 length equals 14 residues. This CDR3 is CASGSQGLQGEEFF. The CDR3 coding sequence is TGTGCTAGTGGTTCCCAGGGACTACAGGGGGAAGAGTTCTTC.

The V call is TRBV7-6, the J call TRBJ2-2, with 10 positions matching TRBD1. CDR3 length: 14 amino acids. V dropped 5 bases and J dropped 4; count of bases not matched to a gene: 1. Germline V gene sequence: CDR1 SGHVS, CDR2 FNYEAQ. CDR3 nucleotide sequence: TGTGCCAGCAGCCGACAGGGGGCCACCGGGGAGCTGTTTTTT. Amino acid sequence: CASSRQGATGELFF.

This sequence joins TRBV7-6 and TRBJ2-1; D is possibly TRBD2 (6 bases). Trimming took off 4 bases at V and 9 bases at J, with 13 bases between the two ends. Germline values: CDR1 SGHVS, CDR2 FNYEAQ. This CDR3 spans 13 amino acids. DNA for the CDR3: TGTGCCAGCAGCTCCACGCGGCGGGGTGAGCAGTTCTTC. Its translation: CASSSTRRGEQFF.

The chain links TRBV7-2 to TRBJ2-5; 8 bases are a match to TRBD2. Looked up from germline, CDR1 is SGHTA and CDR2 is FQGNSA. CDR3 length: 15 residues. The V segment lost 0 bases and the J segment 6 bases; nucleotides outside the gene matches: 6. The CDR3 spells CASSLAGGGRQTQYF. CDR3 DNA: TGTGCCAGCAGCTTAGCGGGTGGCGGGAGGCAGACCCAGTACTTC.

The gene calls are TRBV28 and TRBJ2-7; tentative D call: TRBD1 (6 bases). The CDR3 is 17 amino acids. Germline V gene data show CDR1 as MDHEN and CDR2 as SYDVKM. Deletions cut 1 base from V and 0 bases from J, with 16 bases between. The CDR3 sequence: CASSLSPDRISSYEQYF. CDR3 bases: TGTGCCAGCAGTTTATCCCCGGACAGAATAAGCTCCTACGAGCAGTACTTC. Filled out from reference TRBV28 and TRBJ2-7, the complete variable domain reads DVKVTQSSRYLVKRTGEKVFLECVQDMDHENMFWYRQDPGLGLRLIYFSYDVKMKEKGDIPEGYSVSREKKERFSLILESASTNQTSMYLCASSLSPDRISSYEQYFGPGTRLTVT.

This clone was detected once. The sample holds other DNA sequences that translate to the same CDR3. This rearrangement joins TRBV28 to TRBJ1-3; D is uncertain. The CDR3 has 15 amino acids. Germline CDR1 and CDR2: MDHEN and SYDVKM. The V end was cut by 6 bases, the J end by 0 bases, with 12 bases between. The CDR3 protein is CASSLARISGNTIYF. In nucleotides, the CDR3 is TGTGCCAGCAGCCTCGCAAGGATCTCTGGAAACACCATATATTTT.

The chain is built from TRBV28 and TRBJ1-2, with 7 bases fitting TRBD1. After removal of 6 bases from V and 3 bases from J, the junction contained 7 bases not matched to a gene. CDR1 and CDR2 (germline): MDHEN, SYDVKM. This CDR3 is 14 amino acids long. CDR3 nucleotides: TGTGCCAGCAGGACAGGGCCATATTACTATGGCTACACCTTC. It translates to CASRTGPYYYGYTF.

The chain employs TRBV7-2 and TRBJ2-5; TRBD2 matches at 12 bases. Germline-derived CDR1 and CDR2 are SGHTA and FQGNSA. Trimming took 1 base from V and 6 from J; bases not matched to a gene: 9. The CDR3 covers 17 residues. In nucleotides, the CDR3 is TGTGCCAGCAGCTTAGGTACTAGCGGGAGGCCTGTGAAGACCCAGTACTTC. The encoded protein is CASSLGTSGRPVKTQYF.

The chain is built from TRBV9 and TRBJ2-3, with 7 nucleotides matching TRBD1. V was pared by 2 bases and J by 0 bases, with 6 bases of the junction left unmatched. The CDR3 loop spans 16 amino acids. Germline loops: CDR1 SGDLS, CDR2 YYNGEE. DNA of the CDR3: TGTGCCAGCAGCGTTGGGACAGAAGCTAGCACAGATACGCAGTATTTT. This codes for CASSVGTEASTDTQYF. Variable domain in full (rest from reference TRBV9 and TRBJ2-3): DSGVTQTPKHLITATGQRVTLRCSPRSGDLSVYWYQQSLDQGLQFLIQYYNGEERAKGNILERFSAQQFPDLHSELNLSSLELGDSALYFCASSVGTEASTDTQYFGPGTRLTVL.

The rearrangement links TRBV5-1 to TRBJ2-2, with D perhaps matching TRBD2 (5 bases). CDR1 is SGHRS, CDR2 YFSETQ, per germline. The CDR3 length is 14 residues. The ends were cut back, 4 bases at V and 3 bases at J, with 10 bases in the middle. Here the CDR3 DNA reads TGCGCCAGCAGCCCCGCGGGCCACACCGGGGAGCTGTTTTTT. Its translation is CASSPAGHTGELFF.

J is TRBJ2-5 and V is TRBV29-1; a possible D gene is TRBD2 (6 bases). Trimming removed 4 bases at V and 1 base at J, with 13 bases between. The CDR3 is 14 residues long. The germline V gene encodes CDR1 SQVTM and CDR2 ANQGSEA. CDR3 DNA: TGCAGCGTTGGGGCGCGGGATCCCCAAGAGACCCAGTACTTC. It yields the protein CSVGARDPQETQYF.

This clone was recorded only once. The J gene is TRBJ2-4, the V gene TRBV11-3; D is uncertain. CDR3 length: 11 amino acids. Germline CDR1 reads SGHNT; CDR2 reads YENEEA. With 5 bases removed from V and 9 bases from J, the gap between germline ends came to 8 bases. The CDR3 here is CASSEKGIQYF. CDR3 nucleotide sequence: TGTGCCAGCAGCGAAAAGGGCATTCAGTACTTC.

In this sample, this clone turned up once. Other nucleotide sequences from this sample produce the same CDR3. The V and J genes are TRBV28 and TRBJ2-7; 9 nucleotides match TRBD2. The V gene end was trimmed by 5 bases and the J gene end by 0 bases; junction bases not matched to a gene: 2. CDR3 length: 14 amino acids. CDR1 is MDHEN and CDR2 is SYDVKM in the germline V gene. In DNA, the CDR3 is TGTGCCAGCAGTCCGACTAGCGGCTCCTACGAGCAGTACTTC. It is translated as CASSPTSGSYEQYF. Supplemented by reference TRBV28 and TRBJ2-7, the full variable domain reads DVKVTQSSRYLVKRTGEKVFLECVQDMDHENMFWYRQDPGLGLRLIYFSYDVKMKEKGDIPEGYSVSREKKERFSLILESASTNQTSMYLCASSPTSGSYEQYFGPGTRLTVT.

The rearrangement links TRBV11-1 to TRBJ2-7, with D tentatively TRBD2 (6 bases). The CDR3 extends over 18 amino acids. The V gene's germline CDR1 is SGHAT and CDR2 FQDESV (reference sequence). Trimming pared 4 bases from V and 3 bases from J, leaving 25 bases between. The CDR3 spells CASSSQGRITGTGYEQYF. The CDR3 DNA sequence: TGTGCCAGCAGCTCGCAAGGGAGGATCACCGGGACTGGCTACGAGCAGTACTTC.

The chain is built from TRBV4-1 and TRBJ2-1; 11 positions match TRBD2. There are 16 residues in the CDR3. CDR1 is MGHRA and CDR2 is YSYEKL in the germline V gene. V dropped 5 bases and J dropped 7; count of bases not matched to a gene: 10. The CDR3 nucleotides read TGCGCCAGCAGCTCCCTCACTAGCGGGAGACGGAATGAGCAGTTCTTC. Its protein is CASSSLTSGRRNEQFF.

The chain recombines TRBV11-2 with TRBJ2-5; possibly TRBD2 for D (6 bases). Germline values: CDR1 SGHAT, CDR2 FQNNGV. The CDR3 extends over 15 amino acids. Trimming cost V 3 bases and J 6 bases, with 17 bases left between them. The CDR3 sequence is CASSFGGTGSQTQYF. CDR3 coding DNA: TGTGCCAGCAGCTTCGGCGGGACTGGCTCGCAGACCCAGTACTTC. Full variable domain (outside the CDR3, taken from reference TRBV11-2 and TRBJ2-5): EAGVAQSPRYKIIEKRQSVAFWCNPISGHATLYWYQQILGQGPKLLIQFQNNGVVDDSQLPKDRFSAERLKGVDSTLKIQPAKLEDSAVYLCASSFGGTGSQTQYFGPGTRLLVL.

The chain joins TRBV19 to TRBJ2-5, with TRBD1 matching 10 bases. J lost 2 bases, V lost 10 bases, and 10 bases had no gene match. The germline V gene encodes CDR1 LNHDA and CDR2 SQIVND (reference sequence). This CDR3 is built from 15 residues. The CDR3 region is CAIHGQGGLQETQYF. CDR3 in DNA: TGTGCCATCCATGGACAGGGGGGACTTCAAGAGACCCAGTACTTC.